The rows below give T cell receptor beta chains drawn from one sample of a study of blood T cells in healthy people across ages. MiXCR, applied by TCRdb to the 5' RACE reads, yields one record per CDR3 protein. Here the sample spans about 780,000 distinct CDR3 sequences, roughly 24% being singletons. These same data were also listed under a study on T cells of mothers and their children.

The sequenced material came from blood. These receptors were obtained from a boy aged 5-17 years in good health. CDR3s include the opening cysteine and the closing phenylalanine or tryptophan. D genes are given only for firm matches. The listing skips clone size in some rows; elsewhere it reads once, few, many or a size class.

clone size | J gene | V gene | D gene | CDR3 protein | CDR3 DNA
. | TRBJ2-5 | TRBV4-2 | . | CASSFPQGNGETQYF | TGTGCCAGCAGCTTTCCTCAGGGGAATGGAGAGACCCAGTACTTC
many | TRBJ2-5 | TRBV4-1 | TRBD2 | CASSQELRGVQETQYF | TGCGCCAGCAGCCAAGAATTGCGGGGGGTTCAAGAGACCCAGTACTTC
few | TRBJ1-1 | TRBV7-9 | TRBD1 | CASSYGRDRQNTEAFF | TGTGCCAGCAGTTACGGAAGGGACAGGCAGAACACTGAAGCTTTCTTT
. | TRBJ1-3 | TRBV12-3/TRBV12-4 | . | CASSSRLGVGGNTIYF | TGTGCCAGCAGTTCCCGGTTGGGGGTGGGGGGAAACACCATATATTTT
few | TRBJ2-5 | TRBV12-3/TRBV12-4 | . | CASSPPLGTQYF | TGTGCCAGCAGCCCTCCCCTTGGGACCCAGTACTTC
few | TRBJ2-4 | TRBV7-3 | TRBD1 | CASSLTGGFENIQYF | TGTGCCAGCAGCTTGACAGGGGGCTTCGAAAACATTCAGTACTTC
. | TRBJ2-2 | TRBV12-5 | . | CASGLTRLLGTNTGELFF | TGTGCTAGTGGTTTGACTCGGTTGCTGGGTACGAACACCGGGGAGCTGTTTTTT
few | TRBJ1-5 | TRBV2 | TRBD1 | CASSEGQVGNQPQHF | TGTGCCAGCAGTGAGGGACAGGTAGGCAATCAGCCCCAGCATTTT
. | TRBJ1-6 | TRBV20-1 | . | CSARGQATEGYNSPLHF | TGCAGTGCTAGAGGGCAAGCCACGGAGGGCTATAATTCACCCCTCCACTTT
. | TRBJ1-6 | TRBV20-1 | . | CSARGTGSYNSPLHF | TGCAGTGCCAGAGGAACAGGGTCCTATAATTCACCCCTCCACTTT
. | TRBJ2-7 | TRBV30 | . | CAWSVPGQGTYEQYF | TGTGCCTGGAGTGTACCAGGGCAGGGAACCTACGAGCAGTACTTC
few | TRBJ2-7 | TRBV27 | . | CASSFFDGGRYEQYF | TGTGCCAGCAGTTTTTTTGACGGAGGGAGATACGAGCAGTACTTC
few | TRBJ1-4 | TRBV27 | TRBD1 | CASRSIQGATNEKLFF | TGTGCCAGCAGATCCATACAGGGGGCAACTAATGAAAAACTGTTTTTT
. | TRBJ2-1 | TRBV2 | . | CASSQGWQGEQFF | TGTGCCAGCAGCCAAGGGTGGCAGGGCGAGCAGTTCTTC